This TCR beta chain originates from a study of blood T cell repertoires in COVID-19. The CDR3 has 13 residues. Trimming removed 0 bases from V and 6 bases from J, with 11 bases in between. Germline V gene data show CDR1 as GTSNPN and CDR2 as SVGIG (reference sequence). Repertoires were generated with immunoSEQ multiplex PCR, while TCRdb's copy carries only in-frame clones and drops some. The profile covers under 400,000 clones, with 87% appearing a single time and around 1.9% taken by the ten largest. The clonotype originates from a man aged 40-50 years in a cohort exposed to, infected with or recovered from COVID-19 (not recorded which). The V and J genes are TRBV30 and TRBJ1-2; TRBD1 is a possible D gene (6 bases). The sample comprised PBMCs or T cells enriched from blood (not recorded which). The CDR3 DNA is TGTGCCTGGAGTGTACGGGGGGCTGATGGCTACACCTTC. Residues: CAWSVRGADGYTF.